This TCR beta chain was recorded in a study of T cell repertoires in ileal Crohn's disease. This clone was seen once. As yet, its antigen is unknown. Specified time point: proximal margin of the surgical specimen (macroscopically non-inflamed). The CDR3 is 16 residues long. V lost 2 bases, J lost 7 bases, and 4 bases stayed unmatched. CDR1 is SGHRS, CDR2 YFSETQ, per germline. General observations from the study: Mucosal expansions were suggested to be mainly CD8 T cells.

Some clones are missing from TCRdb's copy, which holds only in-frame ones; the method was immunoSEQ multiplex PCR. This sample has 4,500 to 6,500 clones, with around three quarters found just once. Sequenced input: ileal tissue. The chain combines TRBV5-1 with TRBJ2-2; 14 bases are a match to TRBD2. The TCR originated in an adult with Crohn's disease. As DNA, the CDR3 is TGCGCCAGCAGCTTCGGGACTAGCGGGGGAGGCGGGGAGCTGTTTTTT. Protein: CASSFGTSGGGGELFF. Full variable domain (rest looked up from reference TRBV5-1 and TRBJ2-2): KAGVTQTPRYLIKTRGQQVTLSCSPISGHRSVSWYQQTPGQGLQFLFEYFSETQRNKGNFPGRFSGRQFSNSRSEMNVSTLELGDSALYLCASSFGTSGGGGELFFGEGSRLTVL.